This T cell receptor beta chain was captured in a study of OX40 agonist ivuxolimab in advanced cancers. General study points: The study found that CD8+ T cells averaged more expanded clones than CD4+.

In the case of this clone: The antigen remains undetermined.

TCRdb's copy holds only in-frame clones and misses some; the assay was immunoSEQ multiplex PCR. The data hold some 60,000 clones, with 87% observed a single time. V lost 5 bases, J lost 2 bases, and 4 bases stayed unmatched. Germline V gives CDR1 SGHAT, CDR2 FQDESV (reference sequence). This CDR3 spans 14 amino acids. The specimen comprised CD4+ or CD8+ T cells sorted from blood, sampled in a trial of the OX40 agonist ivuxolimab. V and J are TRBV11-1 and TRBJ2-3; 7 bases align to TRBD1. This receptor was identified in an adult with an advanced solid tumor such as melanoma, head and neck, liver or kidney cancer. CDR3: CASSPDRVTDTQYF. The CDR3 nucleotides read TGTGCCAGCAGCCCTGACAGGGTCACAGATACGCAGTATTTT.